This is a list of T cell receptor beta chains from one sample in a study of tumor-infiltrating lymphocytes in localized non-small cell lung cancer. Sequenced by immunoSEQ multiplex PCR; TCRdb stores in-frame clones only, minus some. The repertoire consists of more than 10,000 clones, with about 84% occurring once and the leading ten covering 12%. The sequencing sample was made of uninvolved lung tissue not adjacent to the tumor. These receptors all stem from a human donor with non-small cell lung cancer. Both conserved end residues are part of each CDR3. A D gene is named only where the DNA matches it firmly. The size entry is marked missing in some rows and otherwise reads once, few, many or a size class.

v_call: TRBV15
cdr3_length: 16
d_call: NA
clone_size: once
j_call: TRBJ1-3
cdr3_nt: TGTGCCACCAGCACAGGACCCCAGGGCCTTGGAAACACCATATATTTT
cdr3_aa: CATSTGPQGLGNTIYF

v_call: TRBV5-6
cdr3_length: 14
d_call: TRBD1
clone_size: NA
j_call: TRBJ1-1
cdr3_nt: TGTGCCAGCAGCTTTGGACAGGGGGACACTGAAGCTTTCTTT
cdr3_aa: CASSFGQGDTEAFF

v_call: TRBV10-2
cdr3_length: 12
d_call: NA
clone_size: NA
j_call: TRBJ2-7
cdr3_nt: TGCGCCAGCAGTGACAATTTCTACGAGCAGTACTTC
cdr3_aa: CASSDNFYEQYF

v_call: TRBV19
cdr3_length: 14
d_call: NA
clone_size: NA
j_call: TRBJ1-2
cdr3_nt: TGTGCCAGTAGGTCGAGGGGAATTAACTATGGCTACACCTTC
cdr3_aa: CASRSRGINYGYTF

v_call: TRBV18
cdr3_length: 12
d_call: NA
clone_size: NA
j_call: TRBJ2-2
cdr3_nt: TGTGCCAGCTCACCTTCCGCCGGGGAGCTGTTTTTT
cdr3_aa: CASSPSAGELFF

v_call: TRBV19
cdr3_length: 15
d_call: NA
clone_size: NA
j_call: TRBJ1-1
cdr3_nt: TGTGCCAGTAGTATGTCAGGCAGATTGAACACTGAAGCTTTCTTT
cdr3_aa: CASSMSGRLNTEAFF

v_call: TRBV5-4
cdr3_length: 16
d_call: TRBD2
clone_size: NA
j_call: TRBJ2-3
cdr3_nt: TGTGCCAGCAGCTTGAAGGTAGCGGGGTTCACAGATACGCAGTATTTT
cdr3_aa: CASSLKVAGFTDTQYF

v_call: TRBV6-5
cdr3_length: 14
d_call: TRBD1
clone_size: NA
j_call: TRBJ2-4
cdr3_nt: TGTGCCAGCAGTCTTGACAGGGGGCAAAACATTCAGTACTTC
cdr3_aa: CASSLDRGQNIQYF

v_call: TRBV7-2
cdr3_length: 15
d_call: NA
clone_size: NA
j_call: TRBJ2-1
cdr3_nt: TGTGCCAGCAGCTTATCTACCAGCTCCTACAATGAGCAGTTCTTC
cdr3_aa: CASSLSTSSYNEQFF

v_call: TRBV6-4
cdr3_length: 17
d_call: TRBD1
clone_size: NA
j_call: TRBJ1-2
cdr3_nt: TGTGCCAGCAGCCCCATAAGCGTTGGGACAGGCGACTATGGCTACACCTTC
cdr3_aa: CASSPISVGTGDYGYTF

v_call: TRBV7-6
cdr3_length: 13
d_call: NA
clone_size: NA
j_call: TRBJ1-3
cdr3_nt: TGTGCCAGCAGCTTAGACAAACTAAACACCATATATTTT
cdr3_aa: CASSLDKLNTIYF

v_call: TRBV29-1
cdr3_length: 15
d_call: NA
clone_size: NA
j_call: TRBJ1-1
cdr3_nt: TGCAGCGTGAAAACTGACATCACCGGGAACACTGAAGCTTTCTTT
cdr3_aa: CSVKTDITGNTEAFF

v_call: TRBV19
cdr3_length: 14
d_call: NA
clone_size: NA
j_call: TRBJ1-5
cdr3_nt: TGTGCCAGTGGAAAAGTGGGAGGCAATCAGCCCCAGCATTTT
cdr3_aa: CASGKVGGNQPQHF

v_call: TRBV7-2
cdr3_length: 13
d_call: NA
clone_size: NA
j_call: TRBJ2-3
cdr3_nt: TGTGCCAGCTTGGGGGGCGGGACAGATACGCAGTATTTT
cdr3_aa: CASLGGGTDTQYF

v_call: TRBV5-1
cdr3_length: 15
d_call: NA
clone_size: NA
j_call: TRBJ2-3
cdr3_nt: TGCGCCAGCAGCTGGGTGGCGACTAGCACAGATACGCAGTATTTT
cdr3_aa: CASSWVATSTDTQYF

v_call: TRBV5-1
cdr3_length: 18
d_call: TRBD2
clone_size: NA
j_call: TRBJ2-3
cdr3_nt: TGCGCCAGCAGCTTGGGACTAGCGGGGATTGGTTCCTCAGATACGCAGTATTTT
cdr3_aa: CASSLGLAGIGSSDTQYF

v_call: TRBV28
cdr3_length: 15
d_call: NA
clone_size: once
j_call: TRBJ2-1
cdr3_nt: TGTGCCAGCAGTTCCCTAGCGCCCTCCTACAATGAGCAGTTCTTC
cdr3_aa: CASSSLAPSYNEQFF

v_call: TRBV10-1
cdr3_length: 13
d_call: NA
clone_size: NA
j_call: TRBJ1-2
cdr3_nt: TGCGCCAGCAGTGAGTCGCAGGGGTCGGGCTACACCTTC
cdr3_aa: CASSESQGSGYTF

v_call: TRBV11-3
cdr3_length: 17
d_call: TRBD2
clone_size: NA
j_call: TRBJ2-3
cdr3_nt: TGTGCCAGCAGCTTAGATGGACTAGCGGGGCCAACAGATACGCAGTATTTT
cdr3_aa: CASSLDGLAGPTDTQYF

v_call: TRBV5-4
cdr3_length: 15
d_call: NA
clone_size: once
j_call: TRBJ2-1
cdr3_nt: TGTGCCACCCAAGTTGAGACAAGCAATCACAATGAGCAGTTCTTC
cdr3_aa: CATQVETSNHNEQFF

v_call: TRBV10-3
cdr3_length: 12
d_call: NA
clone_size: NA
j_call: TRBJ2-1
cdr3_nt: TGTGCCATCACCGACGAATACAATGAGCAGTTCTTC
cdr3_aa: CAITDEYNEQFF

v_call: TRBV6-6
cdr3_length: 15
d_call: NA
clone_size: NA
j_call: TRBJ1-1
cdr3_nt: TGTGCCAGCAGATCGAACGGGGGGGAGAACACTGAAGCTTTCTTT
cdr3_aa: CASRSNGGENTEAFF

v_call: TRBV5-4
cdr3_length: 15
d_call: TRBD2
clone_size: NA
j_call: TRBJ2-5
cdr3_nt: TGTGCCAGCAGCCGACGGGACTACCTAAAAGAGACCCAGTACTTC
cdr3_aa: CASSRRDYLKETQYF

v_call: TRBV5-8
cdr3_length: 15
d_call: NA
clone_size: NA
j_call: TRBJ1-5
cdr3_nt: TGTGCCAGCAGCTTGTTGGGGGGGGTAGATCAGCCCCAGCATTTT
cdr3_aa: CASSLLGGVDQPQHF

v_call: TRBV4-1
cdr3_length: 15
d_call: NA
clone_size: NA
j_call: TRBJ1-1
cdr3_nt: TGCGCCAGCAGCCAAGATGGAGGGGGTGGCACTGAAGCTTTCTTT
cdr3_aa: CASSQDGGGGTEAFF

v_call: TRBV2
cdr3_length: 14
d_call: TRBD1
clone_size: NA
j_call: TRBJ1-2
cdr3_nt: TGTGCCAGCAGCTTCTTTGACAGGGGAGATGGCTACACCTTC
cdr3_aa: CASSFFDRGDGYTF

v_call: TRBV30
cdr3_length: 13
d_call: TRBD1
clone_size: NA
j_call: TRBJ1-6
cdr3_nt: TGTGCCTGGAGTGCGACAGGGAATTCACCCCTCCACTTT
cdr3_aa: CAWSATGNSPLHF

v_call: TRBV5-6
cdr3_length: 16
d_call: NA
clone_size: few
j_call: TRBJ2-7
cdr3_nt: TGTGCCAGCGGCCAGGACACAGGCGCTATGTGGTACGAGCAGTACTTC
cdr3_aa: CASGQDTGAMWYEQYF

v_call: TRBV10-3
cdr3_length: 14
d_call: TRBD1
clone_size: NA
j_call: TRBJ2-2
cdr3_nt: TGTGCCATCAGCAGGGGGCCGGACACCGGGGAGCTGTTTTTT
cdr3_aa: CAISRGPDTGELFF

v_call: TRBV7-2
cdr3_length: 19
d_call: TRBD1
clone_size: NA
j_call: TRBJ1-6
cdr3_nt: TGTGCCAGCAGCTCCTACGTGGGAATAGACAGGGGGCGACGGTTGGCCCTCCACTTT
cdr3_aa: CASSSYVGIDRGRRLALHF